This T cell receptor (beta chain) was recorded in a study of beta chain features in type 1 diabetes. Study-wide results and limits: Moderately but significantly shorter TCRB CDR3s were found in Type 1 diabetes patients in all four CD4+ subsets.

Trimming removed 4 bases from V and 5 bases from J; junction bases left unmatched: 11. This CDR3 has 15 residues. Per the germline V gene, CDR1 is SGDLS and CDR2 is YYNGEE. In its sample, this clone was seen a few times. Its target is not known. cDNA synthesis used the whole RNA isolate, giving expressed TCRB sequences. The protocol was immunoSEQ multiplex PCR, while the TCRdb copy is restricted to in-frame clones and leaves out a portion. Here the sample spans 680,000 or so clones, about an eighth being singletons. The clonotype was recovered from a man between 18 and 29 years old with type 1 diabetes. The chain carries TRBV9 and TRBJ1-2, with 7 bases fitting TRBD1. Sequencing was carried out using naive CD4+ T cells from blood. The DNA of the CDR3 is TGTGCCAGCAGCACAGGGGAGGGGAGGGGTTATGGCTACACCTTC. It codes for CASSTGEGRGYGYTF.